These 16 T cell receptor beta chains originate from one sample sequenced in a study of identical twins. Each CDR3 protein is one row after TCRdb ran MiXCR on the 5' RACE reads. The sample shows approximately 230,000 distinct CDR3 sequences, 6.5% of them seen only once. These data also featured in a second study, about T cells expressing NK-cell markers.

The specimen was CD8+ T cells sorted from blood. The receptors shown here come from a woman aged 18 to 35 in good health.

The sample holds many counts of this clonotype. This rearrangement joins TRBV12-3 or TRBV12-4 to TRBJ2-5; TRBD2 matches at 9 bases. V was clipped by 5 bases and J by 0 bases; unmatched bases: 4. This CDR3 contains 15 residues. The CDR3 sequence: CASSPGLAHQETQYF. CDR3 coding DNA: TGTGCCAGCAGTCCCGGACTAGCGCACCAAGAGACCCAGTACTTC.

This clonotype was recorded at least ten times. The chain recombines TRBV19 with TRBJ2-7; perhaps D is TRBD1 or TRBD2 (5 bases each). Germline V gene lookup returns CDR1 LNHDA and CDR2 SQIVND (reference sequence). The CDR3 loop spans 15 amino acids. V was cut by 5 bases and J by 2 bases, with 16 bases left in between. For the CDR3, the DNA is TGTGCCAGTAGTCCGACGGGGCCAAGTACCTACGAGCAGTACTTC. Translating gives CASSPTGPSTYEQYF.

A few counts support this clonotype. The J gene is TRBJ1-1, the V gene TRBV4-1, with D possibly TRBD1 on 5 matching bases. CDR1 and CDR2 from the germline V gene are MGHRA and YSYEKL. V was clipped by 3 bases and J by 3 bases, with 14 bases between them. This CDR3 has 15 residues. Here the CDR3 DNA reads TGCGCCAGCAGCCATACAATAAGGGGACACACTGAAGCTTTCTTT. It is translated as CASSHTIRGHTEAFF.

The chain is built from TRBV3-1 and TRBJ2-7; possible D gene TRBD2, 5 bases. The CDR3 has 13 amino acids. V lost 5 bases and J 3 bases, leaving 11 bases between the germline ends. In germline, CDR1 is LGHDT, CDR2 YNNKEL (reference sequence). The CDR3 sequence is CASSFRSGYEQYF. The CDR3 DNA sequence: TGTGCCAGCAGCTTCCGGAGCGGCTACGAGCAGTACTTC.

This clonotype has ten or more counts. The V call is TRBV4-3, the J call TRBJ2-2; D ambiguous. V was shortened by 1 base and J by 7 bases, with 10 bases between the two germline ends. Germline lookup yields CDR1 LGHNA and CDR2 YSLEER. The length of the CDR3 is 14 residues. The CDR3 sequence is CASSQGPERGELFF. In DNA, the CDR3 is TGCGCCAGCAGCCAAGGCCCGGAGCGCGGGGAGCTGTTTTTT.

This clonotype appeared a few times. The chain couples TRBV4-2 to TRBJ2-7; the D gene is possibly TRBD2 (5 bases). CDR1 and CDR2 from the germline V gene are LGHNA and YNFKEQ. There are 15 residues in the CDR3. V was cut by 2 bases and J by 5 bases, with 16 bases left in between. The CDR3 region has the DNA TGTGCCAGCAGCCAACGCCAGGACTTCCTCAACGAGCAGTACTTC. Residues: CASSQRQDFLNEQYF.

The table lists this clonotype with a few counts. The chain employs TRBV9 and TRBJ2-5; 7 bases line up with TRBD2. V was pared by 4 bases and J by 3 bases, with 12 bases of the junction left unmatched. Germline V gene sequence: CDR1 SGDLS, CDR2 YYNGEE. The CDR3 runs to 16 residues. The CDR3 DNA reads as TGTGCCAGCAGCCCTTTTGTAGGACTAGATAAAGAGACCCAGTACTTC. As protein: CASSPFVGLDKETQYF.

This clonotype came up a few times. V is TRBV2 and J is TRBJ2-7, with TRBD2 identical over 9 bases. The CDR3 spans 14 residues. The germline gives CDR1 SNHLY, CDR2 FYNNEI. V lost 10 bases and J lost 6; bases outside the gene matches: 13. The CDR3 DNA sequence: TGTGCCACCCATGCTGGGACTAGCTTCGGCGAGCAGTACTTC. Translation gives CATHAGTSFGEQYF.

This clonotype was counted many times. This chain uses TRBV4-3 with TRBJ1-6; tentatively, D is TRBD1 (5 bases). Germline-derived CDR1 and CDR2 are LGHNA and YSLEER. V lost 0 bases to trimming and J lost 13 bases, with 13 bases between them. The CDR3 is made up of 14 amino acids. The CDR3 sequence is CASSQEIGAGPLHF. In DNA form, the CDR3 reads TGCGCCAGCAGCCAAGAAATCGGGGCCGGGCCCCTCCACTTT.

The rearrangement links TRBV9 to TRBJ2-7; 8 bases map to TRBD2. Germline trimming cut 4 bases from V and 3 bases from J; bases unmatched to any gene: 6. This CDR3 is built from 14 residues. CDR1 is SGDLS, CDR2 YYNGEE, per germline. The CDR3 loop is CASSSSGRGYEQYF. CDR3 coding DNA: TGTGCCAGCAGCTCCAGCGGGAGAGGCTACGAGCAGTACTTC.

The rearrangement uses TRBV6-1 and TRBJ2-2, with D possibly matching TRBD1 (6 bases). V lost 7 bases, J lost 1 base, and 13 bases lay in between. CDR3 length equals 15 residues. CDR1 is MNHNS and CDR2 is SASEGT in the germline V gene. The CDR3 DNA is TGTGCCAGCAAGCTTGGGACACGGAACACCGGGGAGCTGTTTTTT. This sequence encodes CASKLGTRNTGELFF.

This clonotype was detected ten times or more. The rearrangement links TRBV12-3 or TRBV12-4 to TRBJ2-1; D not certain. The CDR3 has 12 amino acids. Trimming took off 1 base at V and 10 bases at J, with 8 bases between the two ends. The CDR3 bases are TGTGCCAGCAGTTTAGACGGAGCCGAGCAGTTCTTC. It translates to CASSLDGAEQFF.

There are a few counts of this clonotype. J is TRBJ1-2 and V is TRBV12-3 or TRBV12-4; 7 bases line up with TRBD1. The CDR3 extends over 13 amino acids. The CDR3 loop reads CATSATGSYGYTF. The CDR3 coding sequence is TGTGCTACCAGCGCGACAGGGTCCTATGGCTACACCTTC.

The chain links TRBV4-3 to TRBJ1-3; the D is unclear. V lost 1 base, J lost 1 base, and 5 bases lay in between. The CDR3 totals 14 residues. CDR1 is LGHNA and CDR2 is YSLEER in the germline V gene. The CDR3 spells CASSQVGSGNTIYF. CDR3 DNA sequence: TGCGCCAGCAGCCAAGTGGGGTCTGGAAACACCATATATTTT.

The CDR3 sequence: CAWSGIPPSTDTQYF. CDR3 DNA: TGTGCCTGGAGTGGTATTCCCCCTAGCACAGATACGCAGTATTTT. The gene calls are TRBV30 and TRBJ2-3, with D unclear. Trimming pared 1 base from V and 0 bases from J, leaving 11 bases between. CDR3 length: 15 residues. Looked up from germline, CDR1 is GTSNPN and CDR2 is SVGIG (reference sequence).

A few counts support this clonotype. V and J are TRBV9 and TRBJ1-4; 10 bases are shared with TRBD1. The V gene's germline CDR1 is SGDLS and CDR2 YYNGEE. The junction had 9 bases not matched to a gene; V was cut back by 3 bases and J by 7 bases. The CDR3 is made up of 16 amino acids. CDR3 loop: CASSGPGQGIGEKLFF. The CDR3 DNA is TGTGCCAGCAGCGGGCCGGGACAGGGGATAGGTGAAAAACTGTTTTTT.